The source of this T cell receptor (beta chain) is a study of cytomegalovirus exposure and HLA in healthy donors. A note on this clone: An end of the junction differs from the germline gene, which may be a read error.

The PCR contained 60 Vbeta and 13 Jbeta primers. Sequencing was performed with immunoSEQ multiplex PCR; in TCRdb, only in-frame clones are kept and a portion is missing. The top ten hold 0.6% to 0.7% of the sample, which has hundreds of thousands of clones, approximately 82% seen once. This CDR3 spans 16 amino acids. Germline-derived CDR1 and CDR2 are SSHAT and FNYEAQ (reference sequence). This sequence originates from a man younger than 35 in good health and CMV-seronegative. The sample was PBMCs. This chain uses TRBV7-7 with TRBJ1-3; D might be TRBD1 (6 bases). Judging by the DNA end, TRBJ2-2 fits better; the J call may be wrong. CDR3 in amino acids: CASSLSGGLNTGELFF. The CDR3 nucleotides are TGTGCTAGCAGCCTCTCTGGGGGCTTGAACACCGGGGAGCTGTTTTTT.